The 21 T cell receptor beta chains in this list originate from one sample, sequenced in a study of CD8+ T cells in alopecia areata. Treatment defined: oral pan-JAK inhibitor, 5-10 mg twice daily. Once RNA had been extracted, it was reverse transcribed into cDNA to act as the sequencing template. Some clones are missing from TCRdb's copy, which holds only in-frame ones; the method was immunoSEQ multiplex PCR. In the table there are over 90,000 clones, 85% to 90% of which are singletons. This sample comprised CD8+ T cells sorted from blood, obtained between weeks 30 and 35, from a patient treated with tofacitinib. The receptors shown here come from a human donor with alopecia areata.

The rearrangement joins TRBV7-3 to TRBJ2-5, with TRBD2 identical over 7 bases. The CDR3 length is 15 residues. In germline, CDR1 is SGHTA, CDR2 FQGTGA. With V trimmed by 5 bases and J by 5 bases, 11 bases remained unmatched. The CDR3 DNA reads TGTGCCAGCAGCCCCTCGGGGGGTGCCGGGGAGACCCAGTACTTC. Translated, it gives CASSPSGGAGETQYF.

In DNA, the CDR3 is TGTGCCAGCAGTGGGGGACACGAGCAGTACTTC. This codes for CASSGGHEQYF. V and J are TRBV2 and TRBJ2-7, with D possibly called TRBD1 or TRBD2 (5 bases each). The germline V gene has CDR1 SNHLY and CDR2 FYNNEI. V was trimmed by 4 bases and J by 5 bases, leaving 6 bases between them. The CDR3 consists of 11 residues.

This chain links TRBV9 with TRBJ2-1; no clear D gene. This CDR3 has 16 amino acids. CDR1 is SGDLS, CDR2 YYNGEE, per germline. V was cut by 4 bases and J by 4 bases, with 18 bases left in between. The CDR3 loop is CASSPVGSWDYNEQFF. The CDR3 DNA sequence: TGTGCCAGCAGCCCTGTAGGTTCGTGGGATTACAATGAGCAGTTCTTC.

The J gene is TRBJ2-1, the V gene TRBV9, with 8 nucleotides matching TRBD2. From germline, CDR1 is SGDLS and CDR2 YYNGEE. The trim removed 3 bases at V and 4 bases at J, leaving 9 bases unmatched. The CDR3 totals 16 residues. The CDR3 coding sequence is TGTGCCAGCAGCGCCCCCGGGACTAGAACGTACAATGAGCAGTTCTTC. It encodes CASSAPGTRTYNEQFF.

This clone has only a few counts. The chain links TRBV10-1 to TRBJ1-1; D remains ambiguous. With 4 bases removed from V and 2 bases from J, the gap between germline ends came to 8 bases. The germline V gene has CDR1 WNHNN and CDR2 SYGVQD (reference sequence). The length of the CDR3 is 13 residues. CDR3 sequence (DNA): TGCGCCAGCAGTGGGTTTAACAACACTGAAGCTTTCTTT. Its translation is CASSGFNNTEAFF.

The chain recombines TRBV4-1 with TRBJ1-5, with 7 bases lining up with TRBD1. The CDR3 is 16 amino acids. V shed 2 bases, J shed 3 bases, and the junction held 7 bases outside the gene matches. The germline V gene encodes CDR1 MGHRA and CDR2 YSYEKL. CDR3 coding DNA: TGCGCCAGCAGCCAACCGGGACAGTGGGACAATCAGCCCCAGCATTTT. Translating gives CASSQPGQWDNQPQHF.

The chain couples TRBV27 to TRBJ2-7, with 8 bases identical to TRBD1. Germline assignment: CDR1 MNHEY and CDR2 SMNVEV (reference sequence). This CDR3 has 15 residues. V was clipped by 4 bases and J by 3 bases; unmatched bases: 8. The CDR3: CASSSLGTGFYEQYF. The CDR3 bases are TGTGCCAGCAGTTCACTAGGGACAGGATTCTACGAGCAGTACTTC.

The chain couples TRBV7-9 to TRBJ2-5; no clear D. Germline CDR1 and CDR2: SEHNR and FQNEAQ (reference sequence). Trimming took 0 bases from V and 5 from J, leaving 13 bases between them. The length of the CDR3 is 15 residues. The CDR3 loop is CASSLAGNTRETQYF. In DNA form, the CDR3 reads TGTGCCAGCAGCTTAGCGGGAAACACACGGGAGACCCAGTACTTC.

J is TRBJ2-5 and V is TRBV7-9; perhaps TRBD2 as D (5 bases). Germline V gene sequence: CDR1 SEHNR, CDR2 FQNEAQ (reference sequence). The CDR3 covers 14 residues. Deletions cut 3 bases from V and 4 bases from J, with 12 bases between. CDR3 sequence: CASSFGRGRETQYF. The CDR3 DNA reads as TGTGCCAGCAGCTTTGGCCGGGGTAGAGAGACCCAGTACTTC.

This clone has just one count. The V and J genes are TRBV4-1 and TRBJ1-1; maybe TRBD1 (6 bases). This CDR3 is built from 15 residues. The germline V gene encodes CDR1 MGHRA and CDR2 YSYEKL. V was cut by 5 bases and J by 3 bases, with 16 bases left in between. The CDR3 DNA is TGCGCCAGCAGCACGAGGACAGAGGGGGACACTGAAGCTTTCTTT. It encodes CASSTRTEGDTEAFF.

The CDR3 is CASSDQDGETQYF. In DNA, the CDR3 is TGTGCCAGCAGTGATCAGGACGGAGAGACCCAGTACTTC. The V gene is TRBV6-6, the J gene TRBJ2-5; D gene unclear. Trimming left V 5 bases short and J 4 bases short, with 11 bases between. Germline CDR1 is MNHNY and CDR2 is SVGAGI (reference sequence). The CDR3 has 13 amino acids.

The rearrangement joins TRBV4-1 to TRBJ1-1; D gene unclear. The germline V and J ends were trimmed by 4 bases and 0 bases, with 12 bases remaining between them. This CDR3 region has 15 residues. Germline V gene sequence: CDR1 MGHRA, CDR2 YSYEKL. CDR3 protein: CASSLQVGMNTEAFF. In nucleotides, the CDR3 is TGCGCCAGCAGCCTACAAGTAGGTATGAACACTGAAGCTTTCTTT.

The chain couples TRBV27 to TRBJ2-7; 8 positions match TRBD2. The CDR3 has 16 amino acids. Germline V gene lookup returns CDR1 MNHEY and CDR2 SMNVEV (reference sequence). The V gene end was trimmed by 2 bases and the J gene end by 2 bases; junction bases not matched to a gene: 8. The CDR3, as DNA: TGTGCCAGCAGTTTAACGGGACTAGTAGTCCCCTACGAGCAGTACTTC. Translation gives CASSLTGLVVPYEQYF.

The chain combines TRBV6-5 with TRBJ2-3, with a tentative D call TRBD1 (5 bases). This CDR3 region has 15 residues. Between the trimmed V and J ends, which lost 0 bases and 7 bases, there was a span of 14 bases. CDR1 is MNHEY and CDR2 is SVGAGI in the germline V gene. The CDR3 bases are TGTGCCAGCAGTTACTCGACAGACTTAGCCTATACGCAGTATTTT. It is translated as CASSYSTDLAYTQYF.

This clone was counted once. This chain joins TRBV27 and TRBJ2-1; unclear D gene. CDR1 MNHEY and CDR2 SMNVEV come from the germline V gene (reference sequence). Trimming shortened V by 2 bases and J by 0 bases, and 11 bases separated the two germline ends. CDR3 length equals 16 residues. The CDR3: CASSLEGLSSYNEQFF. As DNA, the CDR3 is TGTGCCAGCAGTTTAGAAGGATTGAGCTCCTACAATGAGCAGTTCTTC.

The chain recombines TRBV5-1 with TRBJ2-6; 8 bases fit TRBD1. The CDR3 runs to 17 residues. Germline loops: CDR1 SGHRS, CDR2 YFSETQ. J gave up 2 bases and V 0 bases, and 4 bases lay outside the gene matches. The CDR3 coding sequence is TGCGCCAGCAGCTTGGTTGGACAGGGAACTGGGGCCAACGTCCTGACTTTC. Translation gives CASSLVGQGTGANVLTF.

The J gene is TRBJ2-1, the V gene TRBV29-1, with a possible D match to TRBD2 (6 bases). This CDR3 contains 11 residues. With 5 bases removed from V and 13 bases from J, the gap between germline ends came to 15 bases. CDR1 and CDR2 from the germline V gene are SQVTM and ANQGSEA. CDR3 in DNA: TGCAGCGTTCCGATCCGGGACTTCCAGTTCTTC. Translating gives CSVPIRDFQFF.

V is TRBV10-3 and J is TRBJ2-3; D is ambiguous. V dropped 0 bases and J dropped 2 bases, with 6 bases sitting between them. The CDR3 runs 14 residues. Germline V lookup: CDR1 ENHRY, CDR2 SYGVKD. The CDR3, as DNA: TGTGCCATCAGTGAGTCGCATGCCACAGATACGCAGTATTTT. Protein: CAISESHATDTQYF.

The rearrangement uses TRBV27 and TRBJ1-2, with 8 bases fitting TRBD1. Per germline, CDR1 MNHEY and CDR2 SMNVEV (reference sequence). V trimming: 5 bases; J trimming: 6 bases; junction bases outside the gene matches: 11. This CDR3 is built from 15 residues. The CDR3 here is CASSGQGKMSDGYTF. Written as DNA, the CDR3 is TGTGCCAGCAGTGGACAGGGAAAGATGTCGGATGGCTACACCTTC.

The rearrangement links TRBV29-1 to TRBJ2-7, with 7 bases identical to TRBD1. V was clipped by 4 bases and J by 4 bases; unmatched bases: 4. In germline, CDR1 is SQVTM, CDR2 ANQGSEA. The CDR3 covers 12 residues. CDR3 loop: CSVARDRYEQYF. The CDR3 bases are TGCAGCGTTGCTAGGGACAGATACGAGCAGTACTTC.

The CDR3 coding sequence is TGTGCCAGCAGTAAAACCGGGGAGCTGTTTTTT. It yields the protein CASSKTGELFF. This chain uses TRBV7-8 with TRBJ2-2; unclear D gene. CDR3 length: 11 residues. Germline CDR1 reads SGHVS; CDR2 reads FQNEAQ. The V and J ends lost 6 bases and 5 bases respectively, with 4 bases between them. Based on the CDR3 plus reference TRBV7-8 and TRBJ2-2, the full variable domain is GAGVSQSPRYKVAKRGQDVALRCDPISGHVSLFWYQQALGQGPEFLTYFQNEAQLDKSGLPSDRFFAERPEGSVSTLKIQRTQQEDSAVYLCASSKTGELFFGEGSRLTVL.